A selection of T cell receptor beta chains follows, all from one sample in a study of shared clonotypes between healthy human individuals. Sequenced by immunoSEQ multiplex PCR; TCRdb stores in-frame clones only, minus some. The table has fewer than 1.4 million clones, about 84% seen once. Sequencing used memory CD4+ T cells from PBMCs. Source of these receptors: a man aged 18-30 years in good health. Some clones in this sample may be carry-over from other donors' samples. Both conserved end residues are part of each CDR3. The D gene is left open where the match is weak. Rows may omit the clone size; those that give it use once, few, many or a size class.

>NA|TRBJ1-4|NA|TRBV29-1
CSVYTGEKLFF
TGCAGCGTGTATACGGGGGAAAAACTGTTTTTT
>TRBD2|TRBJ2-7|NA|TRBV11-2
CASSSRLAGPYEQYF
TGTGCCAGCAGCTCCCGACTAGCGGGGCCCTACGAGCAGTACTTC
>TRBD2|TRBJ2-7|NA|TRBV5-6
CASSINWREDIAYEQYF
TGTGCCAGCAGCATAAATTGGCGGGAGGATATCGCCTACGAGCAGTACTTC
>NA|TRBJ1-6|once|TRBV30
CAWAEDTDSPLHF
TGTGCCTGGGCTGAGGACACCGATTCACCCCTCCACTTT
>NA|TRBJ1-5|NA|TRBV28
CASTKKEQAWSINQPQHF
TGTGCCAGCACCAAAAAGGAACAGGCATGGTCAATCAATCAGCCCCAGCATTTT
>NA|TRBJ2-1|NA|TRBV4-2
CASSQVGGNEQFF
TGTGCCAGCAGCCAAGTGGGTGGCAATGAGCAGTTCTTC
>TRBD2|TRBJ2-4|NA|TRBV10-1
CASSETSGRGPQIAKNIQYF
TGCGCCAGCAGTGAAACTAGCGGGAGAGGTCCCCAGATAGCCAAAAACATTCAGTACTTC
>NA|TRBJ2-7|NA|TRBV5-4
CASSPSLRSYEQYF
TGTGCCAGCAGCCCTAGCCTCCGCTCCTACGAGCAGTACTTC
>NA|TRBJ1-2|NA|TRBV18
CASSPRDGAASPYGYTF
TGTGCCAGCTCACCACGGGACGGGGCCGCCAGCCCCTATGGCTACACCTTC
>TRBD1|TRBJ2-1|NA|TRBV5-1
CDSSLNPGQGAFEQFF
TGCGACAGCAGCCTAAACCCGGGACAGGGGGCATTTGAGCAGTTCTTC
>NA|TRBJ1-1|NA|TRBV4-1
CASSQGGTLTEAFF
TGCGCCAGCAGCCAAGGCGGGACACTTACTGAAGCTTTCTTT
>TRBD1|TRBJ1-1|few|TRBV10-2
CASSGTEHQQAFF
TGCGCCAGCTCCGGGACAGAGCATCAACAAGCTTTCTTT
>TRBD2|TRBJ2-3|NA|TRBV15
CATSAGGHTTDTQYF
TGTGCCACCTCTGCGGGAGGGCATACCACAGATACGCAGTATTTT
>TRBD2|TRBJ2-7|NA|TRBV7-2
CASSFRLAGGNEQYF
TGTGCCAGCAGCTTTCGACTAGCGGGAGGGAACGAGCAGTACTTC
>NA|TRBJ2-3|NA|TRBV18
CASSPWLATPKNTDTQYF
TGTGCCAGCTCACCATGGCTAGCGACCCCTAAAAACACAGATACGCAGTATTTT
>TRBD2|TRBJ2-5|NA|TRBV28
CASTRLAGDETQYF
TGTGCCAGCACCCGGCTAGCGGGAGATGAGACCCAGTACTTC
>NA|TRBJ1-2|NA|TRBV10-3
CAISEFNYGYTF
TGTGCCATCAGTGAGTTTAACTATGGCTACACCTTC
>TRBD1|TRBJ1-1|NA|TRBV18
CASSGQTGDFTEAFF
TGTGCCAGCTCAGGCCAGACAGGGGATTTCACTGAAGCTTTCTTT
>NA|TRBJ2-7|NA|TRBV18
CASSATDYEQYF
TGTGCCAGCTCCGCAACCGATTACGAGCAGTACTTC
>NA|TRBJ2-1|NA|TRBV28
CASSLIQDYNEQFF
TGTGCCAGCAGTTTAATCCAGGACTACAATGAGCAGTTCTTC
>NA|TRBJ2-1|NA|TRBV30
CAWTPGAGFTNEQFF
TGTGCCTGGACCCCTGGGGCGGGATTCACCAATGAGCAGTTCTTC
>TRBD1|TRBJ2-3|NA|TRBV2
CASSPGTGDLDTQYF
TGTGCCAGCAGTCCCGGGACAGGGGATTTAGATACGCAGTATTTT
>TRBD1|TRBJ1-5|NA|TRBV6-5
CASRSSDRAQHF
TGTGCCAGCAGAAGCTCCGACAGGGCCCAGCATTTT
>NA|TRBJ1-4|NA|TRBV28
CASSLALSTVHEKLFF
TGTGCCAGCAGTTTAGCTCTTTCAACGGTCCATGAAAAACTGTTTTTT
>TRBD1|TRBJ1-4|NA|TRBV7-2
CASSTHRGLGEKLFF
TGTGCCAGCAGCACCCACAGGGGGCTCGGGGAAAAACTGTTTTTT
>TRBD2|TRBJ2-4|once|TRBV5-4
CASSVGGTKNIQYF
TGTGCCAGCAGCGTGGGAGGGACCAAAAACATTCAGTACTTC
>TRBD1|TRBJ1-3|NA|TRBV18
CASSDRDGNTIYF
TGTGCCAGCTCCGACAGGGATGGAAACACCATATATTTT
>NA|TRBJ2-5|NA|TRBV6-5
CASSTRGGFVETQYF
TGTGCCAGCTCAACTAGGGGGGGCTTCGTTGAGACCCAGTACTTC
>TRBD1|TRBJ2-1|NA|TRBV28
CASKPDRVDEQFF
TGTGCCAGCAAACCGGACAGGGTGGATGAGCAGTTCTTC
>NA|TRBJ2-1|NA|TRBV28
CASAGGPNFEQFF
TGTGCCAGCGCCGGGGGCCCCAACTTCGAGCAGTTCTTC
>TRBD1|TRBJ2-7|NA|TRBV27
CASSLLRQGGNEQYF
TGTGCCAGCAGTTTACTCCGACAGGGGGGGAACGAGCAGTACTTC
>NA|TRBJ1-2|NA|TRBV28
CASSNSLAVYGYTF
TGTGCCAGCAGTAATTCCCTCGCCGTCTATGGCTACACCTTC
>NA|TRBJ2-7|NA|TRBV27
CAISPQAGGGYEQYF
TGTGCCATCTCACCCCAGGCCGGGGGAGGCTACGAGCAGTACTTC
>TRBD2|TRBJ2-3|NA|TRBV19
CASTPSGGLSTDTQYF
TGTGCCAGTACCCCTTCGGGAGGGCTTAGCACAGATACGCAGTATTTT
>TRBD2|TRBJ2-1|NA|TRBV5-4
CASSLVGTSNEQFF
TGTGCCAGCAGCTTGGTAGGGACTAGCAATGAGCAGTTCTTC
>TRBD2|TRBJ2-7|once|TRBV5-1
CASSLELAGHYEQYF
TGCGCCAGCAGCTTGGAACTAGCGGGACATTACGAGCAGTACTTC
>TRBD2|TRBJ2-1|NA|TRBV15
CATGGGSGSYNEQFF
TGTGCCACCGGGGGGGGGAGCGGGTCCTACAATGAGCAGTTCTTC
>NA|TRBJ1-2|NA|TRBV14
CASSQRHYGYTF
TGTGCCAGCAGCCAACGGCATTATGGCTACACCTTC
>NA|TRBJ2-2|NA|TRBV7-7
CASSLRQNTGELFF
TGTGCCAGCAGCCTACGTCAGAACACCGGGGAGCTGTTTTTT
>TRBD2|TRBJ2-5|NA|TRBV19
CASSNPLGTTDQETQYF
TGTGCCAGTAGTAATCCTCTTGGGACTACAGACCAAGAGACCCAGTACTTC
>TRBD2|TRBJ2-2|NA|TRBV7-3
CASSLFAAGVGPNTGELFF
TGTGCCAGCAGCTTATTTGCGGCGGGAGTGGGTCCGAACACCGGGGAGCTGTTTTTT
>NA|TRBJ2-7|NA|TRBV2
CARGGQASYEQYF
TGTGCTAGGGGGGGACAGGCGTCCTACGAGCAGTACTTC
>NA|TRBJ2-7|few|TRBV7-9
CASSLEESGQYF
TGTGCCAGCAGCTTAGAGGAGTCCGGGCAGTACTTC
>TRBD2|TRBJ2-7|NA|TRBV7-8
CASSPWEGGEQYF
TGTGCCAGCAGCCCTTGGGAGGGTGGCGAGCAGTACTTC
>NA|TRBJ2-6|NA|TRBV15
CATSRPSTNVLTF
TGTGCCACCAGCAGACCTTCTACCAACGTCCTGACTTTC
>TRBD2|TRBJ2-1|many|TRBV5-1
CASSLDGRGYNEQFF
TGCGCCAGCAGCTTGGACGGGAGGGGTTACAATGAGCAGTTCTTC
>TRBD1|TRBJ1-1|NA|TRBV6-6
CASSYSGGLENTEAFF
TGTGCCAGCAGTTACTCAGGGGGCTTGGAGAACACTGAAGCTTTCTTT
>TRBD2|TRBJ2-1|NA|TRBV5-1
CASSLEAGVTYNEQFF
TGCGCCAGCAGCTTGGAAGCGGGAGTAACGTACAATGAGCAGTTCTTC
>TRBD1|TRBJ1-2|NA|TRBV5-1
CASSLGTGWGYGYTF
TGCGCCAGCAGCTTGGGGACAGGGTGGGGCTATGGCTACACCTTC
>NA|TRBJ1-4|NA|TRBV7-9
CASDEAGREKLFF
TGTGCCAGCGATGAGGCAGGGCGTGAAAAACTGTTTTTT